The 14 T cell receptor beta chains presented below share a single source sample, sequenced in a study of Ad26.COV2.S vaccination and SARS-CoV-2 variants. The treatment denotes: roughly 18 received Ad26.COV2.S at low or high dose, single or two shots; about 5 received placebo; per-sample allocation not given. Sampling happened 63 days after the first vaccine or placebo injection. Repertoires were generated with immunoSEQ multiplex PCR, while TCRdb's copy carries only in-frame clones and drops some. The repertoire has some 410,000 clones, over 80% of them found once; the top ten carry more than 1.5%. Sequenced material: peripheral blood, taken in a trial of Ad26.COV2.S vaccine versus placebo. These receptors were obtained from a person aged 18-65 years who received the Ad26.COV2.S COVID-19 vaccine or a placebo.

This chain joins TRBV28 and TRBJ1-2; TRBD1 agrees at 7 bases. Germline V lookup: CDR1 MDHEN, CDR2 SYDVKM. The CDR3 has 14 residues. The J segment lost 4 bases and the V segment lost 8 bases, leaving 10 bases of the junction unmatched. The CDR3 reads CASERQGGSYGYTF. The DNA for the CDR3 is TGTGCCAGCGAACGACAGGGAGGATCCTATGGCTACACCTTC.

The V call is TRBV15, the J call TRBJ2-2, with a tentative D call TRBD2 (6 bases). Deletions cut 0 bases from V and 8 bases from J, with 13 bases between. Germline CDR1 reads LNHNV; CDR2 reads YYDKDF (reference sequence). This CDR3 contains 15 residues. The CDR3 sequence is CATSRDMGDSGELFF. The CDR3, as DNA: TGTGCCACCAGCAGAGATATGGGGGACTCGGGGGAGCTGTTTTTT.

Here the CDR3 DNA reads TGCAGCGTTGAACGGGGGACAGTCACCGGGGAGCTGTTTTTT. Translated, it gives CSVERGTVTGELFF. The chain couples TRBV29-1 to TRBJ2-2, with D perhaps TRBD1 (7 bases). V was pared by 2 bases and J by 4 bases, with 11 bases between. CDR1 and CDR2 from the germline V gene are SQVTM and ANQGSEA. The CDR3 contains 14 residues.

This clone was recorded once. The chain recombines TRBV6-5 with TRBJ1-1; TRBD1 might be the D (6 bases). Germline V gene sequence: CDR1 MNHEY, CDR2 SVGAGI. The CDR3 sequence is 15 residues long. The V and J ends lost 10 bases and 0 bases respectively, with 18 bases between them. The CDR3 spells CATHREGSMNTEAFF. Written as DNA, the CDR3 is TGTGCCACCCACAGGGAGGGATCCATGAACACTGAAGCTTTCTTT.

The chain is built from TRBV7-2 and TRBJ2-7; a weak D match, TRBD2 (5 bases). The CDR3 loop spans 14 amino acids. V lost 1 base, J lost 3 bases, and 10 bases lay in between. Germline CDR1 is SGHTA and CDR2 is FQGNSA. DNA for the CDR3: TGTGCCAGCAGCTTAGACCGGGGAGACTACGAGCAGTACTTC. Translating gives CASSLDRGDYEQYF.

This chain connects TRBV7-8 to TRBJ2-4; 10 nucleotides line up with TRBD1. There are 20 residues in the CDR3. Germline lookup yields CDR1 SGHVS and CDR2 FQNEAQ. V shed 6 bases and J 1 base; nucleotides not matched to a gene: 18. Written as DNA, the CDR3 is TGTGCCAGCAGTCAAGTCCGGGACAGGGGCGCCCGGGTGGCCAAAAACATTCAGTACTTC. Protein sequence: CASSQVRDRGARVAKNIQYF. Variable domain in full (rest from reference TRBV7-8 and TRBJ2-4): GAGVSQSPRYKVAKRGQDVALRCDPISGHVSLFWYQQALGQGPEFLTYFQNEAQLDKSGLPSDRFFAERPEGSVSTLKIQRTQQEDSAVYLCASSQVRDRGARVAKNIQYFGAGTRLSVL.

CDR3 sequence (DNA): TGTGCCAGCAGCCACGAGGGCCACGAGCAGTACTTC. It is translated as CASSHEGHEQYF. V usage is TRBV3-1 (or the pseudogene TRBV3-2) and J usage is TRBJ2-7, with a weak D call TRBD2 (5 bases). CDR1 is LGHDT and CDR2 is YNNKEL in the germline V gene (reference sequence). The CDR3 sequence is 12 residues long. The V end was cut by 3 bases, the J end by 5 bases, with 8 bases between.

The chain employs TRBV18 and TRBJ2-7; 10 nucleotides line up with TRBD1. This CDR3 has 15 amino acids. Unmatched junction bases numbered 6, after V lost 3 bases and J lost 4 bases. Looked up from germline, CDR1 is KGHSH and CDR2 is LQKENI. The CDR3 coding sequence is TGTGCCAGCTCACCTGGACAGGGGGGGGTATACGAGCAGTACTTC. Translated, it gives CASSPGQGGVYEQYF.

This chain links TRBV6-5 with TRBJ1-2; D is ambiguous. CDR3 length: 14 residues. CDR1 is MNHEY and CDR2 is SVGAGI in the germline V gene. CDR3: CACRPAVFNYGYTF. The CDR3 DNA sequence: TGTGCTTGTCGACCTGCGGTTTTTAACTATGGCTACACCTTC.

The genes are TRBV7-9 and TRBJ1-5; 7 nucleotides match TRBD1. V lost 4 bases, J lost 3 bases, and 9 bases stayed unmatched. This CDR3 contains 16 residues. Looked up from germline, CDR1 is SEHNR and CDR2 is FQNEAQ (reference sequence). CDR3 sequence reads: CASSSYRGGVNQPQHF. The CDR3 DNA sequence: TGTGCCAGCAGCTCCTACAGGGGAGGGGTCAATCAGCCCCAGCATTTT.

This chain connects TRBV2 to TRBJ1-1; perhaps TRBD1 as D (6 bases). CDR3 length equals 11 residues. Germline V gene lookup returns CDR1 SNHLY and CDR2 FYNNEI. V dropped 7 bases and J dropped 6 bases, with 9 bases sitting between them. The CDR3 DNA sequence: TGTGCCAGCAACCAGGGGTCTGAAGCTTTCTTT. Encoded protein: CASNQGSEAFF. Variable domain in full (rest from reference TRBV2 and TRBJ1-1): EPEVTQTPSHQVTQMGQEVILRCVPISNHLYFYWYRQILGQKVEFLVSFYNNEISEKSEIFDDQFSVERPDGSNFTLKIRSTKLEDSAMYFCASNQGSEAFFGQGTRLTVV.

Comment on this clone: A much larger clone lies a single base off, so this may be a read error. The rearrangement uses TRBV10-1 and TRBJ2-3, with 12 bases that match TRBD2. V trimming: 4 bases; J trimming: 1 base; junction bases outside the gene matches: 0. Germline V CDR1 and CDR2: WNHNN, SYGVQD (reference sequence). CDR3 length: 15 residues. CDR3 in amino acids: CASSGTSGGTDTQYF. CDR3 in DNA: TGCGCCAGCAGTGGGACTAGCGGGGGCACAGATACGCAGTATTTT.

This chain connects TRBV30 to TRBJ2-5; TRBD2 matches at 7 bases. With V trimmed by 3 bases and J by 2 bases, 6 bases remained unmatched. The CDR3 runs to 14 residues. CDR1 is GTSNPN, CDR2 SVGIG, per germline (reference sequence). The CDR3, as DNA: TGTGCCTGGAGAGCCTCGGGGGGACAAGAGACCCAGTACTTC. It translates to CAWRASGGQETQYF.

The CDR3 loop is CASRKQGRGPGAFF. CDR3 coding DNA: TGTGCCAGCAGAAAACAGGGCCGCGGCCCTGGAGCTTTCTTT. The gene calls are TRBV6-5 and TRBJ1-1; D perhaps matches TRBD1 (6 bases). The germline V and J ends were trimmed by 6 bases and 10 bases, with 21 bases remaining between them. Germline V gene sequence: CDR1 MNHEY, CDR2 SVGAGI. The CDR3 has 14 amino acids.